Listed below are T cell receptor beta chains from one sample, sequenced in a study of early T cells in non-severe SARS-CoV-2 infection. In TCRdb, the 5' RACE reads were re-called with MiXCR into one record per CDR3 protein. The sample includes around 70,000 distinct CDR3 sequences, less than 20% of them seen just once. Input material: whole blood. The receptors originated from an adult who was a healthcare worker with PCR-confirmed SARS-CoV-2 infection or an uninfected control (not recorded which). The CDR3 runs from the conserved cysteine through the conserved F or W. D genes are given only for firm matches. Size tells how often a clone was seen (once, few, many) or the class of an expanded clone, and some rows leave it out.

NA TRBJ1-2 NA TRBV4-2 TGTGCCAGCAGCCAAGACAGCGCCAAAAACTATGGCTACACCTTC CASSQDSAKNYGYTF
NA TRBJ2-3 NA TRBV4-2 TGTGCCAGCAGCCAAGCCCCTCAGGATACGCAGTATTTT CASSQAPQDTQYF
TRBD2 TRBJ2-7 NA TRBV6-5 TGTGCCAGCAGTTCGCTTAGCGGGGGGACCACCTACGAGCAGTACTTC CASSSLSGGTTYEQYF
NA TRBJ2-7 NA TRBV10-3 TGTGCCATCAGTGAACAGGGAACAGGATACGAGCAGTACTTC CAISEQGTGYEQYF
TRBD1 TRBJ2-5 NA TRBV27 TGTGCCAGCAGCGGGACAGGGGGCCAAGAGACCCAGTACTTC CASSGTGGQETQYF
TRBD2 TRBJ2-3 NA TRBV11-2 TGTGCCAGCAGCCCTAGGACTAGCGGGTACACAGATACGCAGTATTTT CASSPRTSGYTDTQYF
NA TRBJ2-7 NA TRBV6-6 TGTGCCGGAAGCCGGGGGGCAGGGGACGAGCAGTACTTC CAGSRGAGDEQYF
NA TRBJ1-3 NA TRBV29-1 TGCAGCGCTTTCACAGGGTTCGGAAACACCATATATTTT CSAFTGFGNTIYF
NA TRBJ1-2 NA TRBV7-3 TGTGCCAGCAGCTTAAGTGGTGGCTACACCTTC CASSLSGGYTF
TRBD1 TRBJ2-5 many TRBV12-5 TGTGCTAGTGGTTTTTCCGGGACAGGGGAACAGACCCAGTACTTC CASGFSGTGEQTQYF
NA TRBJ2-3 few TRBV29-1 TGCAGCGTCGGTAGTCGCACAGATACGCAGTATTTT CSVGSRTDTQYF
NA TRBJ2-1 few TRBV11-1 TGTGCCAGCAGCTTATCCCGGAGCTCCTACAATGAGCAGTTCTTC CASSLSRSSYNEQFF
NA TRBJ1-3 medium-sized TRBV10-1 TGCGCCAGCAGTGGTCCGGGAAACACCATATATTTT CASSGPGNTIYF
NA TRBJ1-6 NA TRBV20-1 TGCAGTGCTAGAGGGTCTAATGGTGGTAATTCACCCCTCCACTTT CSARGSNGGNSPLHF
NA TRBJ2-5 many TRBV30 TGTGCCTGGAGTGTAAACAGGGTGGGCCAAGAGACCCAGTACTTC CAWSVNRVGQETQYF
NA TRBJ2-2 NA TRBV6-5 TGTGCCAGCAGACGAGCGGTCCGGGCGAGCACCGGGGAGCTGTTTTTT CASRRAVRASTGELFF
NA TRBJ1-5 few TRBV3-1 TGTGCCAGCAGCCAAGATTCAGGATCTTACGCTCAGCCCCAGCATTTT CASSQDSGSYAQPQHF
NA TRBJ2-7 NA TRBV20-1 TGCAGTGCTAGAGTGGCAGGCTTATCCTACGAGCAGTACTTC CSARVAGLSYEQYF
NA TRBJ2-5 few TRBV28 TGTGCCAGCAGTTTAAGGGGCAGGGGGGTCCAAGAGACCCAGTACTTC CASSLRGRGVQETQYF
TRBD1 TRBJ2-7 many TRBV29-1 TGCAGCGTTAATAGACAGGGGGCGGGTGAGCAGTACTTC CSVNRQGAGEQYF
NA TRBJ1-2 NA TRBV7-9 TGTGCCAGCAGCTTAGGCGGGACTGACTATGGCTACACCTTC CASSLGGTDYGYTF
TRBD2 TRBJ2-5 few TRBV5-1 TGCGCCAGCAGCTTGTCCACTAGCGAGGAGACCCAGTACTTC CASSLSTSEETQYF
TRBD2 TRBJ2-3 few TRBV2 TGTGCCAGCAGTGTGCGGGAGGGCCCACTAACAGATACGCAGTATTTT CASSVREGPLTDTQYF
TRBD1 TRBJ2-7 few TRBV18 TGTGCCAGCTCACCTGGGACAGGGGCTAGCTACGAGCAGTACTTC CASSPGTGASYEQYF
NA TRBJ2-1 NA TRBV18 TGTGCCAGCTCATCTATCGGACGGGGCAGCAGCTCCTACAATGAGCAGTTCTTC CASSSIGRGSSSYNEQFF
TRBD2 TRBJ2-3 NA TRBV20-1 TGCAGTGCTAGCCGCGCGGGAGGGAGGTGGGGCACAGATACGCAGTATTTT CSASRAGGRWGTDTQYF
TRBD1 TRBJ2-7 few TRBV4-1 TGCGCCAGCAGTCCGGGGACAGGGGGAGAGCAGTACTTC CASSPGTGGEQYF
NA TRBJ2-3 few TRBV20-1 TGCAGTGCTAGTAATGTAAATGGAGATACGCAGTATTTT CSASNVNGDTQYF
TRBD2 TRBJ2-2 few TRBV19 TGTGCCAGTAGTGTACTAGCGGGGGGCCCCACCGGGGAGCTGTTTTTT CASSVLAGGPTGELFF
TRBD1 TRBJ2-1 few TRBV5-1 TGCGCCAGCAGCTATTCCGGGACAGGGTCCTGGGTGCGGCAGTTCTTC CASSYSGTGSWVRQFF
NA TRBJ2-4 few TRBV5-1 TGCGCCAGCAGCCTTACGTATCCAGGGGCCAAAAACATTCAGTACTTC CASSLTYPGAKNIQYF
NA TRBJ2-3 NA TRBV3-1 TGTGCCAGCAGCCTCACTAGCGATACGCAGTATTTT CASSLTSDTQYF
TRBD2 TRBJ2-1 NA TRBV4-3 TGCGCCAGCAGCCGTGGACTAGCGGGGCGCAATGAGCAGTTCTTC CASSRGLAGRNEQFF
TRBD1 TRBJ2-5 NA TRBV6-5 TGTGCCAGCAGTTCCACTCGACAGGGGCAAGAGACCCAGTACTTC CASSSTRQGQETQYF
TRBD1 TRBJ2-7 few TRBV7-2 TGTGCCAGCAGTGATACCCTCTCCCGGACAGGGACGCAGTACTTC CASSDTLSRTGTQYF
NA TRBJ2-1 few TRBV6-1 TGTGCCAGCGTCAAGGTAGGGACGCTTAATGAGCAGTTCTTC CASVKVGTLNEQFF
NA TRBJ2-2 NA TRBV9 TGTGCCAGCAGAGGGGGGGCGAACACCGGGGAGCTGTTTTTT CASRGGANTGELFF
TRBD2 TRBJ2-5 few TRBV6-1 TGTGCCAGCAGTGACCGAACGGCGACTAGCGGGATTTTAGAGACCCAGTACTTC CASSDRTATSGILETQYF
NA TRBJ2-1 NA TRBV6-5 TGTGCCAGCAGTCCGATAAGCCGGGGGGAGCAGTTCTTC CASSPISRGEQFF
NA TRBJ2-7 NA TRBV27 TGTGCCAGCAGTCCCGGGACTCTATACGAGCAGTACTTC CASSPGTLYEQYF
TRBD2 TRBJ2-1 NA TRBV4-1 TGCGCCAGCAGCCAAGCGAGCGGGGTGGGGAATGAGCAGTTCTTC CASSQASGVGNEQFF
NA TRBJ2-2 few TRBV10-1 TGCGTCAGCAGTGTACAGCCTAACACCGGGGAGCTGTTTTTT CVSSVQPNTGELFF
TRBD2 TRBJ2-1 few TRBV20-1 TGCAGTGCACGGGACTACTTATTGCCCTACAATGAGCAGTTCTTC CSARDYLLPYNEQFF
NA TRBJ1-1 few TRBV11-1 TGTGCCAGCAGCCACATGAACACTGAAGCTTTCTTT CASSHMNTEAFF
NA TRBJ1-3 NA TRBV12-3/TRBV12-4 TGTGCCAGCAGTTATGGTCCGGGGAACTCTGGAAACACCATATATTTT CASSYGPGNSGNTIYF
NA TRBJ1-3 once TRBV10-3 TGTGCCATCGGCACAGGCTCTGGAAACACCATATATTTT CAIGTGSGNTIYF
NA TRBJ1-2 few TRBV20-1 TGCAGTGCCCTCACAGGGATCGCCCGCCTGGGTGGCTACACCTTC CSALTGIARLGGYTF
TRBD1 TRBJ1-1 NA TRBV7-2 TGTGCCAGCAGACTAGGGGACAGGGGCATTTACACTGAAGCTTTCTTT CASRLGDRGIYTEAFF
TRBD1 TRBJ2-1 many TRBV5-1 TGCGCCAGCAGCCCGATGCCCGGGACAGCCTTCAATGAGCAGTTCTTC CASSPMPGTAFNEQFF
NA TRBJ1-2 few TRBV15 TGTGCCACCAGCAGAGATTCGAGTTTTAATGGCTACACCTTC CATSRDSSFNGYTF
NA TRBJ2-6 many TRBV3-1 TGTGCCAGCAGCCGAAGTCTTCGCTCTGGGGCCAACGTCCTGACTTTC CASSRSLRSGANVLTF
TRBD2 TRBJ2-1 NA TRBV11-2 TGTGCCAGCAGCCTAGCGGGAACCTACAATGAGCAGTCCTTC CASSLAGTYNEQSF
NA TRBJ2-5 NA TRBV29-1 TGCAGCGTTGAATCGGTGGGAGTGGGGCGGGAGACCCAGTACTTC CSVESVGVGRETQYF